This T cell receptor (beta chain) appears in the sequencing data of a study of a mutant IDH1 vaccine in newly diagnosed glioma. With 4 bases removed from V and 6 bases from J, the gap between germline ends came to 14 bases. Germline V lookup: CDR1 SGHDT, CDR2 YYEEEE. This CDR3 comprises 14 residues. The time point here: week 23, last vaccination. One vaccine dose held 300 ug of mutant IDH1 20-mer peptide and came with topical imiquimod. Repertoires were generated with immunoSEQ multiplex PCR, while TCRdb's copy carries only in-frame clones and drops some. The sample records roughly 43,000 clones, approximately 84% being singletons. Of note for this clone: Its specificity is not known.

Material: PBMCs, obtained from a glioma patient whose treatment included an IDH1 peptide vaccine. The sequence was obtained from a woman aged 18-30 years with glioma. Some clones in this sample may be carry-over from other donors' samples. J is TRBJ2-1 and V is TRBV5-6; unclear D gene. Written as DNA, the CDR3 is TGTGCCAGCAGCCCTACCGGACGGGCCAATGAGCAGTTCTTC. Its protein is CASSPTGRANEQFF.